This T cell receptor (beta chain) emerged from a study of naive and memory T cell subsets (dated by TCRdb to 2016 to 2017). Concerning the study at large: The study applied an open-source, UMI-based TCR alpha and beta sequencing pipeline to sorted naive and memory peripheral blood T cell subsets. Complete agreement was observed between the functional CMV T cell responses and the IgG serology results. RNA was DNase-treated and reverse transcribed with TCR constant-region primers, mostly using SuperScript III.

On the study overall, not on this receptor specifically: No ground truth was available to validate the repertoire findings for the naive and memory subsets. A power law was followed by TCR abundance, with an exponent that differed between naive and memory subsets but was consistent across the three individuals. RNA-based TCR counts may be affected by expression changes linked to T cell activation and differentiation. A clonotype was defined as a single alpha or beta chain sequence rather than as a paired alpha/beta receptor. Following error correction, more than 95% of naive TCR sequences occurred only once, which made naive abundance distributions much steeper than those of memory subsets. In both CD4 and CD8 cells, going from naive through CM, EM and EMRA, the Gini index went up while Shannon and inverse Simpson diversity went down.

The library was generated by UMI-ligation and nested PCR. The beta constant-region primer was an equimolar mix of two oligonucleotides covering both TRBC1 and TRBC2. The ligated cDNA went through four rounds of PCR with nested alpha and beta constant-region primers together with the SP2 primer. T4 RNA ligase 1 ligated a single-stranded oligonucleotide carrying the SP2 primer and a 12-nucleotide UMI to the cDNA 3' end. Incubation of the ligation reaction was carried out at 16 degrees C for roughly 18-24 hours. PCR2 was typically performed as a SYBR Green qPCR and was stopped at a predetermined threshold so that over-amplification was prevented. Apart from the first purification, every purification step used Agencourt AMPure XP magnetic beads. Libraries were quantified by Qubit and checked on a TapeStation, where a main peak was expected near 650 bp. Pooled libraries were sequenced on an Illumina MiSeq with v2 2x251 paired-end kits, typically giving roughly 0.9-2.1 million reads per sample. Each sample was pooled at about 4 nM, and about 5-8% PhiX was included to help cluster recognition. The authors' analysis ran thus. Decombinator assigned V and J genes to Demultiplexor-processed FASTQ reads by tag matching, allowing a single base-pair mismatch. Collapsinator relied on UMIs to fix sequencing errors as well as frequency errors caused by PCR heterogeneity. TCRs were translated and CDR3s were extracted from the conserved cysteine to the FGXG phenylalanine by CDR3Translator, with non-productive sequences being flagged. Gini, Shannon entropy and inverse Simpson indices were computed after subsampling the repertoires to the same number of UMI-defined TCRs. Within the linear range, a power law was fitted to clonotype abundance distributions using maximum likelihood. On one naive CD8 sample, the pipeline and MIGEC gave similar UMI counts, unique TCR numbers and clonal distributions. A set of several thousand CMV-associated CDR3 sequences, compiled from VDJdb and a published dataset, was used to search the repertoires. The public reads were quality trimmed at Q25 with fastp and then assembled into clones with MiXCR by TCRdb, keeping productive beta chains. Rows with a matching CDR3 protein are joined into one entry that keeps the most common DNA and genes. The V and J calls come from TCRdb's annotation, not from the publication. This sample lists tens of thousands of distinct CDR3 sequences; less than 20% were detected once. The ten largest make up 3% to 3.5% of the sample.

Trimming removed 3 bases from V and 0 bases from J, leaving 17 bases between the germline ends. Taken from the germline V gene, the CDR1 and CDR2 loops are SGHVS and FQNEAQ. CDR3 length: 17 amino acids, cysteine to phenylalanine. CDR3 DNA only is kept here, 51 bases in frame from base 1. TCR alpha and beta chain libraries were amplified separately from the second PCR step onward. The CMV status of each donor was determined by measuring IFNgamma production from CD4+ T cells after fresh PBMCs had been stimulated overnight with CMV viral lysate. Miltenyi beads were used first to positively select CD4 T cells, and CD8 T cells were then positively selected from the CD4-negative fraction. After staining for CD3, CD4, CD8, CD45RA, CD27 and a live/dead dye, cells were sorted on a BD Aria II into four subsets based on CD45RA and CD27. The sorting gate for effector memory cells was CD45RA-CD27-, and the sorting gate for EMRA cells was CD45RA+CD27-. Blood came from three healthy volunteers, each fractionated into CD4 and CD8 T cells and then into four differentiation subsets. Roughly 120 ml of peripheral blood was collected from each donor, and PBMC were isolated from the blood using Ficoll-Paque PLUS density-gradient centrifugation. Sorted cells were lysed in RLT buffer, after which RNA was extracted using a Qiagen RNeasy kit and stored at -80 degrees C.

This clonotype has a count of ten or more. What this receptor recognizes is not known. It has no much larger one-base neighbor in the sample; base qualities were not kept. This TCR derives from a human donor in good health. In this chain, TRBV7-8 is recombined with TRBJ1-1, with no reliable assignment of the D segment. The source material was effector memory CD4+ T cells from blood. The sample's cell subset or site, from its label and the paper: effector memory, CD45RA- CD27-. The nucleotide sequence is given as TGTGCCAGCAGCTTTTTCAAGTGGGCCTCGATGAACACTGAAGCTTTCTTT. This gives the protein CASSFFKWASMNTEAFF.